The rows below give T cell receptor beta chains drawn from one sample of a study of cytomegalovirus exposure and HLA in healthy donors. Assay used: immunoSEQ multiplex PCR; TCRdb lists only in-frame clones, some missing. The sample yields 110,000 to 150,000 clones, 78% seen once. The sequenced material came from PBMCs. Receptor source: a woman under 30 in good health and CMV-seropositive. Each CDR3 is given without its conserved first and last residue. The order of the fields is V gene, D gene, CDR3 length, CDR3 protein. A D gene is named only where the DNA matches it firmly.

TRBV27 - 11 ASSSRGGTEAF
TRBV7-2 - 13 ASSLDSGKNTEAF
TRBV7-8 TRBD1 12 ASSWGQVRYEQY
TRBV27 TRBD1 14 ASSPISSGQAHEQY
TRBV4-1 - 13 ASSQEGGYNSPLH
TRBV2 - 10 ASRGDSREQY
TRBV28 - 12 ASSPGASNQPQH
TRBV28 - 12 ASSRLGGNTEAF
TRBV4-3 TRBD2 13 ASSPTSGGASEQF
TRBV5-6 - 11 ASSFAQGSEAF
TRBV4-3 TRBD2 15 ASSQEGLAGGHAEQF
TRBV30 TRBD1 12 AWSPLTGANTIY
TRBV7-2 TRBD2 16 ASSLGGLAFTSTDTQY
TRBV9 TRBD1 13 ASSIRQGRDYGYT
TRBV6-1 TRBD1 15 ASSEVGDRGPWYEQY
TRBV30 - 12 AWSLGHSNQPQH
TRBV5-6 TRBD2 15 ASSMTSGGFGTGELF
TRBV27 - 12 ASSLTGFGTEAF
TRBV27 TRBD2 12 ALRPSGGGNEQF
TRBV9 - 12 ASSRHHSGNTIY
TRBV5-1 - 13 ASSLVAGIDTEAF
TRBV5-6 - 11 ASSAGQGNTIY
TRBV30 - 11 AWTYRSSYEQY
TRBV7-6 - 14 ASSLEQGISGNTIY
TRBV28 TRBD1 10 ASRDRPRGYT
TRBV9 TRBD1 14 ASSIDTDRAWEKLF
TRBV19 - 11 ASSILRNTEAF
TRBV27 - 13 ASFTKDSRNTEAF
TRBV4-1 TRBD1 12 ASSTETGNYGYT
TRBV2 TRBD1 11 ASSIQGAYEQY
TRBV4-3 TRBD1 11 ASSLQQGEKLF
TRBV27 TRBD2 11 ASSFGTSGLQY
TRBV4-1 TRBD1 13 ASSHGQGLSTEAF
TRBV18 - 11 ASTTQRNTEAF
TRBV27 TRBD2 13 ASTPLAGGRETQY
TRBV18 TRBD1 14 ASSPRGQVSTDTQY
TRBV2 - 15 ASSLSRDMSSYNEQF
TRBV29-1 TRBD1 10 SVTGSREKLF
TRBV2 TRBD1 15 ASSGPGTAGMNTEAF
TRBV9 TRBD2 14 ASSGGRGAMDNEQF
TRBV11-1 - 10 ASSPGLGEQF
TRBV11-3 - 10 ASSPMADTQY
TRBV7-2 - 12 ASSLQGYNSPLH
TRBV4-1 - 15 ASSQTPPGLGWETQY
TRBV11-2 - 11 ASSLVGGTEAF
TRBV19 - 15 ASSISLLQGHNQPQH
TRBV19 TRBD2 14 ASSIMGGGAFNEQF